This T cell receptor (beta chain) was sequenced for a study of T cells after yellow fever vaccination. About the research overall: The authors prepared low-cell-number fractions using SMART-Seq v4 Ultra Low Input. Overall study findings and caveats: After the booster, 96% of CD4 and 88% of CD8 primary-response clones were re-detected.

TCRdb recomputed calls from the 5' RACE reads with MiXCR, one row per CDR3 protein. Seen here are around 600,000 distinct CDR3 sequences, about 12% observed once, and the top ten hold 14% to 15%. This clonotype was seen more than once but under ten times. Its antigen remains unidentified. The V end lost 4 bases, the J end lost 8 bases, and 11 bases lay between the germline ends. Germline loops: CDR1 SQVTM, CDR2 ANQGSEA. The CDR3 length is 11 residues. The source is a man aged 25 to 40 who received the YFV17D yellow fever vaccine. Material: PBMCs, obtained on the day of the yellow fever booster vaccination. The J gene is TRBJ1-1, the V gene TRBV29-1; D unclear. The CDR3 region is CSVAPSVEAFF. The CDR3 bases are TGCAGCGTTGCACCATCCGTCGAAGCTTTCTTT.